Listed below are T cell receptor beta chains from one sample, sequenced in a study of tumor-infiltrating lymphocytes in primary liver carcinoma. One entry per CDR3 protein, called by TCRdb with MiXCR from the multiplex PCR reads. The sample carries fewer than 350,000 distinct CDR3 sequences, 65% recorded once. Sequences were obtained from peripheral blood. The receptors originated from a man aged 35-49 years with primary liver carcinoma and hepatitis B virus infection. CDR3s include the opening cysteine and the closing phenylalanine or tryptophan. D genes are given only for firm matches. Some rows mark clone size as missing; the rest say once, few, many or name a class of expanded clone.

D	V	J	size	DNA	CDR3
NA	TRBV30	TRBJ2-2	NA	TGTGCCTGGAGTCTGATAGGCCAGACCGGGGAGCTGTTTTTT	CAWSLIGQTGELFF
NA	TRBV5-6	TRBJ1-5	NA	TGTGCCAGCAGCTTGTGGAAGATTAGCAATCAGCCCCAGCATTTT	CASSLWKISNQPQHF
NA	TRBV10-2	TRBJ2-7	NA	TGCGCCACACGACACGGGACTGCCTACGAGCAGTACTTC	CATRHGTAYEQYF
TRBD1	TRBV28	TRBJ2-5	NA	TGTGCCAGCAGTTTAAACAGGGGGCGCGTAATGGAGACCCAGTACTTC	CASSLNRGRVMETQYF
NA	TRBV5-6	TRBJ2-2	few	TGTGCCAGCAGCTTGGGCTTCCCCGGGGAGCTGTTTTTT	CASSLGFPGELFF
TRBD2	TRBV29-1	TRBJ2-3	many	TGCAGCGTTGAAGAGCGAAAACTAGAAGCGGGAGAGGTCACAGATACGCAGTATTTT	CSVEERKLEAGEVTDTQYF
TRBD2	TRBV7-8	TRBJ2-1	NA	TGTGCCAGCAGCTTGCGACTAGCGGGAGTGGAGGAGCAGTTCTTC	CASSLRLAGVEEQFF
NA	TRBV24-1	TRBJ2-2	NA	TGTGCCACCAGTGATATCCGGGGGAACACCGGGGAGCAGTTTTTT	CATSDIRGNTGEQFF
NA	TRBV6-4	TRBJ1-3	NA	TGTGCCAGCAGCCCAGGGTACGAAAACACCATATATTTT	CASSPGYENTIYF
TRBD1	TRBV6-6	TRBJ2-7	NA	TGTGCCACCCAGGGGGATTCGAAACGGGGCTACTTC	CATQGDSKRGYF